This T cell receptor (beta chain) was captured in a study of T cell responses to AZD1222 COVID-19 vaccine. As concerns this clone: The antigen remains unidentified.

Study observations and caveats: Sampling that yielded the repertoires occurred only after the peak T cell response.

Profiling relied on immunoSEQ multiplex PCR, and the TCRdb table lists in-frame clones only, not all of them. Among approximately 91,000 clones listed, approximately 90% were seen once. The sequenced sample was peripheral blood, obtained on day 0 of AZD1222 vaccination. This receptor was identified in an adult in good health.

Here the CDR3 DNA reads TGTGCCAGCAGCTTAGAGCGCGAGCAGTACTTC. It encodes CASSLEREQYF. The rearrangement links TRBV7-9 to TRBJ2-7; D is unresolved. Per the germline V gene, CDR1 is SEHNR and CDR2 is FQNEAQ (reference sequence). Trimming removed 1 base from V and 6 bases from J, with 4 bases in between. The CDR3 is 11 residues long. The full variable domain, rest sourced from reference TRBV7-9 and TRBJ2-7, is DTGVSQNPRHKITKRGQNVTFRCDPISEHNRLYWYRQTLGQGPEFLTYFQNEAQLEKSRLLSDRFSAERPKGSFSTLEIQRTEQGDSAMYLCASSLEREQYFGPGTRLTVT.